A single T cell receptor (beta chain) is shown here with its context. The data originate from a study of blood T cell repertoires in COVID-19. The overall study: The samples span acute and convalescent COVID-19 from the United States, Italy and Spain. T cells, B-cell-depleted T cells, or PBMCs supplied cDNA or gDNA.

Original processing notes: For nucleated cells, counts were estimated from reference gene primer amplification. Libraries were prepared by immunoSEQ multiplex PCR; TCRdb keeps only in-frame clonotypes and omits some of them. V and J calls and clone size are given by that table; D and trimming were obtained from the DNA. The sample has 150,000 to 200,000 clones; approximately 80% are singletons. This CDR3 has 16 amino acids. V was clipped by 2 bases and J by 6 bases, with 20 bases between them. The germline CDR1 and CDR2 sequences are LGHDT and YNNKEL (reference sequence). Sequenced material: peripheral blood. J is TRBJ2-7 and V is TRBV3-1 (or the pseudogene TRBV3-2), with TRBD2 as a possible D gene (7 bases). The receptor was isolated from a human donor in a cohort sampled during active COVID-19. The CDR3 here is CASSQQGGRQVTEQYF. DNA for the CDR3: TGTGCCAGCAGCCAACAAGGCGGGAGACAGGTGACCGAGCAGTACTTC.